This is a list of T cell receptor beta chains from one sample in a study of cytomegalovirus exposure and HLA in healthy donors. Here immunoSEQ multiplex PCR was the method, and the copy in TCRdb shows in-frame clones only, minus some. The sample totals fewer than 85,000 clones. Sequenced: PBMCs. These TCRs come from a man aged 50 to 59 in good health and CMV-seropositive. Each CDR3 is given with its conserved first and last residue. A D gene is named only where the DNA matches it firmly.

CDR3	DNA	V	D	J
CASSFGQSISGNTIYF	TGTGCCAGCAGCTTTGGCCAGTCCATCTCTGGAAACACCATATATTTT	TRBV11-2	NA	TRBJ1-3
CASSVGARGETQYF	TGTGCCAGCAGCGTAGGGGCCAGGGGGGAGACCCAGTACTTC	TRBV9	TRBD1	TRBJ2-5
CSARTEVGYTF	TGCAGTGCTAGAACGGAGGTCGGCTACACCTTC	TRBV20-1	NA	TRBJ1-2
CASSETSGTGWNEQFF	TGTGCCAGCAGTGAAACTAGCGGGACGGGGTGGAATGAGCAGTTCTTC	TRBV6-1	TRBD2	TRBJ2-1
CASSLLTGGMTDTQYF	TGTGCCAGCAGCCTATTGACAGGGGGGATGACAGATACGCAGTATTTT	TRBV7-9	TRBD1	TRBJ2-3
CASSATGCEQYF	TGCGCCAGCAGTGCGACAGGGTGCGAGCAGTACTTC	TRBV10-1	TRBD1	TRBJ2-7
CASSSSVREGTDTQYF	TGCGCCAGCAGCTCCTCTGTTAGGGAGGGGACAGATACGCAGTATTTT	TRBV5-1	TRBD2	TRBJ2-3
CASGPEVNTEAFF	TGCGCCAGCGGCCCTGAGGTGAACACTGAAGCTTTCTTT	TRBV5-1	NA	TRBJ1-1
CSVAGQAGDEKLFF	TGCAGCGTTGCAGGCCAAGCGGGAGATGAAAAACTGTTTTTT	TRBV29-1	NA	TRBJ1-4
CASRGLAGSYEQYF	TGTGCCAGCAGGGGACTAGCGGGATCCTACGAGCAGTACTTC	TRBV27	TRBD2	TRBJ2-7
CASSDRSKRGNEQFF	TGTGCCAGCAGTGATAGGTCGAAAAGGGGTAATGAGCAGTTCTTC	TRBV6-1	NA	TRBJ2-1
CASSPRSGSTGELFF	TGTGCCAGCAGCCCTAGGTCTGGGTCCACCGGGGAGCTGTTTTTT	TRBV7-8	NA	TRBJ2-2
CASSGGIQGSYYGYTF	TGTGCCAGCAGTGGGGGTATACAGGGGTCCTACTATGGCTACACCTTC	TRBV28	TRBD1	TRBJ1-2
CASSPTGVSEKLFF	TGTGCCAGCTCACCGACAGGGGTTTCTGAAAAACTGTTTTTT	TRBV18	TRBD1	TRBJ1-4
CAWSGGTLNTEAFF	TGTGCCTGGTCAGGGGGGACCCTGAACACTGAAGCTTTCTTT	TRBV30	TRBD1	TRBJ1-1
CASRPRGSTDTQYF	TGCGCCAGCCGGCCTAGGGGTAGCACAGATACGCAGTATTTT	TRBV10-2	NA	TRBJ2-3
CASSRQTGGYGYTF	TGCGCCAGCAGCCGACAGACAGGGGGCTATGGCTACACCTTC	TRBV5-1	TRBD1	TRBJ1-2
CASSLSGLAIGETQYF	TGCGCCAGCAGCTTATCGGGACTAGCGATCGGAGAGACCCAGTACTTC	TRBV5-1	TRBD2	TRBJ2-5
CASSRGLADLSTDTQYF	TGCGCCAGCAGCAGGGGACTAGCAGATCTGAGCACAGATACGCAGTATTTT	TRBV5-1	TRBD2	TRBJ2-3
CASSGGTDSSGANVLTF	TGTGCCAGTAGTGGGGGGACTGACAGCTCTGGGGCCAACGTCCTGACTTTC	TRBV19	NA	TRBJ2-6
CATYNRGPYNEQFF	TGTGCCACCTACAACAGGGGGCCCTACAATGAGCAGTTCTTC	TRBV6-1	TRBD1	TRBJ2-1
CATSRAGARQPQHF	TGTGCCACCAGCAGGGCGGGGGCGCGTCAGCCCCAGCATTTT	TRBV19	NA	TRBJ1-5
CASSIGQPQETQYF	TGTGCCAGTAGTATTGGACAGCCACAAGAGACCCAGTACTTC	TRBV19	NA	TRBJ2-5
CASSSTGGGGISYEQYF	TGTGCCAGCAGTTCCACCGGTGGCGGGGGTATTTCCTACGAGCAGTACTTC	TRBV27	TRBD2	TRBJ2-7
CASSEGTGGNTEAFF	TGTGCCAGCAGTGAGGGGACAGGGGGCAACACTGAAGCTTTCTTT	TRBV6-4	TRBD1	TRBJ1-1
CASSLQGTANNEQFF	TGCGCCAGCAGCTTGCAAGGGACAGCTAACAATGAGCAGTTCTTC	TRBV5-1	TRBD1	TRBJ2-1
CASSLGLAGVNEQFF	TGTGCCAGCAGCTTGGGACTAGCGGGTGTCAATGAGCAGTTCTTC	TRBV7-2	TRBD2	TRBJ2-1
CATGQGNTIYF	TGTGCCACTGGACAGGGAAACACCATATATTTT	TRBV28	NA	TRBJ1-3
CASSQTVDSYEQYF	TGTGCCAGCAGCCAGACAGTCGACTCCTACGAGCAGTACTTC	TRBV6-1	NA	TRBJ2-7
CASSEGGENIQYF	TGTGCCAGCAGTGAAGGAGGGGAGAACATTCAGTACTTC	TRBV6-5	NA	TRBJ2-4
CASSRGQGWQPLHF	TGCGCCAGCAGCCGAGGACAGGGTTGGCAACCCCTCCACTTT	TRBV5-1	TRBD1	TRBJ1-6
CASSFRGQGSTDTQYF	TGCGCCAGCAGCTTTCGAGGTCAGGGGAGTACAGATACGCAGTATTTT	TRBV5-1	NA	TRBJ2-3
CASSLESSSYEQYF	TGTGCCAGCAGCTTAGAGAGTAGCTCCTACGAGCAGTACTTC	TRBV7-9	NA	TRBJ2-7
CASSSAYRQEPQPQHF	TGTGCCAGCAGTTCCGCGTACCGACAGGAGCCACAGCCCCAGCATTTT	TRBV27	NA	TRBJ1-5
CASSPTSGSTDTQYF	TGTGCCAGCAGCCCAACTAGCGGGAGTACAGATACGCAGTATTTT	TRBV11-2	TRBD2	TRBJ2-3
CASSEVWTGVGYTF	TGCGCCAGCAGTGAAGTGTGGACAGGGGTGGGCTACACCTTC	TRBV6-1	TRBD1	TRBJ1-2
CASSFDRGYTEAFF	TGTGCCAGCAGCTTTGACAGGGGGTACACTGAAGCTTTCTTT	TRBV13	TRBD1	TRBJ1-1
CASSPPSGENTGELFF	TGTGCCAGCAGCCCCCCTTCCGGGGAGAACACCGGGGAGCTGTTTTTT	TRBV9	NA	TRBJ2-2
CASRREVFITDTQYF	TGCGCCAGCAGAAGAGAGGTCTTTATCACAGATACGCAGTATTTT	TRBV4-1	NA	TRBJ2-3
CAIRRGNNEQFF	TGTGCCATACGGCGGGGGAACAATGAGCAGTTCTTC	TRBV28	TRBD2	TRBJ2-1
CASSYGRGSTEAFF	TGTGCCAGCAGTTACGGCAGGGGAAGCACTGAAGCTTTCTTT	TRBV6-5	NA	TRBJ1-1
CASSLRTPETGELFF	TGTGCCAGCAGCTTGAGGACTCCCGAAACCGGGGAGCTGTTTTTT	TRBV5-4	NA	TRBJ2-2
CASSSQITGGQNTGELFF	TGCGCCAGCAGCTCTCAAATTACAGGGGGACAGAACACCGGGGAGCTGTTTTTT	TRBV5-1	TRBD1	TRBJ2-2
CATSRDAGGGSEAFF	TGTGCCACCAGCAGAGATGCAGGGGGCGGGTCTGAAGCTTTCTTT	TRBV15	TRBD1	TRBJ1-1
CASSPLDRNSGNTIYF	TGTGCCAGCAGTCCTTTGGACAGAAACTCTGGAAACACCATATATTTT	TRBV2	NA	TRBJ1-3
CASSYDRATNEKLFF	TGTGCCAGCAGTTATGACAGAGCAACTAATGAAAAACTGTTTTTT	TRBV5-6	NA	TRBJ1-4
CARKRGNQPQHF	TGTGCCAGAAAGCGGGGAAATCAGCCCCAGCATTTT	TRBV19	NA	TRBJ1-5
CASSLSNRANYGYTF	TGTGCCAGCAGTTTATCGAACAGGGCGAACTATGGCTACACCTTC	TRBV27	NA	TRBJ1-2
CASSRAGESTDTQYF	TGTGCCAGCAGTCGCGCCGGGGAGTCGACAGATACGCAGTATTTT	TRBV7-3	NA	TRBJ2-3
CASRTLQGINQPQHF	TGTGCCAGCAGGACCTTACAGGGGATAAATCAGCCCCAGCATTTT	TRBV6-1	TRBD1	TRBJ1-5
CSVSLSQGSTEAFF	TGCAGCGTGAGCCTCTCACAGGGGAGCACTGAAGCTTTCTTT	TRBV29-1	TRBD1	TRBJ1-1
CASSLAEGGTEAFF	TGCGCCAGCAGCTTGGCAGAGGGGGGGACTGAAGCTTTCTTT	TRBV5-1	NA	TRBJ1-1
CASSQDGYSGNTIYF	TGTGCCAGCAGTCAAGACGGGTACTCTGGAAACACCATATATTTT	TRBV6-1	NA	TRBJ1-3
CASSAGGFLNQPQHF	TGTGCCAGCAGCGCAGGGGGCTTTCTCAATCAGCCCCAGCATTTT	TRBV9	TRBD1	TRBJ1-5
CASSFAPGTSPQFF	TGTGCCAGCAGTTTTGCTCCCGGGACTAGCCCACAGTTCTTC	TRBV6-6	TRBD2	TRBJ2-1